Sequencing of this T cell receptor beta chain was carried out in a study of control samples from healthy donors and cancer patients. The CDR3 contains 17 residues. Germline V gene lookup returns CDR1 SEHNR and CDR2 FQNEAQ (reference sequence). Between the trimmed V and J ends, which lost 5 bases and 3 bases, there was a span of 20 bases. Produced via immunoSEQ multiplex PCR; TCRdb's table is partial and in-frame only. The sample records roughly 80,000 clones, more than 70% being singletons. The sequence came from a woman in her forties or fifties in good health. Source material: blood. The chain couples TRBV7-9 to TRBJ2-1; D is perhaps TRBD2 (6 bases). CDR3 region: CASSPAGLATIYNEQFF. The CDR3 DNA reads as TGTGCCAGCAGCCCTGCAGGGCTAGCGACGATCTACAATGAGCAGTTCTTC.